The 31 T cell receptor beta chains presented below share a single source sample, sequenced in a study of spatial heterogeneity in lung cancer. Study results and caveats: The number of expanded tumor alpha and beta chains correlated with mutation number.

TCRdb reanalysed the 5' RACE reads using MiXCR and keeps one entry per CDR3 protein. The repertoire has approximately 12,000 distinct CDR3 sequences, roughly an eighth of them found once; the top ten carry about 12%. Time point given: sample taken at primary tumor resection. No antigen has been identified for these receptors. Sample: lung tumor tissue, taken at surgery. The source of these receptors is a female donor with early-stage non-small cell lung cancer.

This clonotype was seen at least ten times. This chain joins TRBV6-5 and TRBJ1-2; unclear D gene. The CDR3 is 15 amino acids. The germline V gene encodes CDR1 MNHEY and CDR2 SVGAGI. The V and J ends lost 6 bases and 5 bases respectively, with 19 bases between them. CDR3 nucleotide sequence: TGTGCCAGCAGAGGTAACATCGATGTATTATATGGCTACACCTTC. As protein: CASRGNIDVLYGYTF.

This clonotype was found many times. The chain uses TRBV27 and TRBJ1-4, with TRBD1 as a possible D gene (6 bases). Trimming removed 6 bases from V and 5 bases from J, with 19 bases in between. This CDR3 is 16 amino acids long. The germline V gene encodes CDR1 MNHEY and CDR2 SMNVEV (reference sequence). CDR3 sequence (DNA): TGTGCCAGCAGCCCGAGACCGGGGGCTCCAAATGAAAAACTGTTTTTT. This encodes CASSPRPGAPNEKLFF.

There are many counts of this clonotype. The chain links TRBV15 to TRBJ2-1; 14 bases match TRBD2. Germline values: CDR1 LNHNV, CDR2 YYDKDF (reference sequence). V shed 3 bases, J shed 0 bases, and the junction held 13 bases outside the gene matches. The CDR3 is 21 residues long. CDR3 coding DNA: TGTGCCACCAGCAGCCTCCCGGGACTAGCGGGAGTTGGAAGCTCCTACAATGAGCAGTTCTTC. This encodes CATSSLPGLAGVGSSYNEQFF. Combining the CDR3 with reference TRBV15 and TRBJ2-1 gives the whole variable domain DAMVIQNPRYQVTQFGKPVTLSCSQTLNHNVMYWYQQKSSQAPKLLFHYYDKDFNNEADTPDNFQSRRPNTSFCFLDIRSPGLGDTAMYLCATSSLPGLAGVGSSYNEQFFGPGTRLTVL.

Ten or more counts support this clonotype. The J gene is TRBJ2-1, the V gene TRBV7-3, with TRBD2 identical over 8 bases. Germline V gene sequence: CDR1 SGHTA, CDR2 FQGTGA. This CDR3 is built from 15 residues. V shed 5 bases, J shed 8 bases, and the junction held 11 bases outside the gene matches. This chain's CDR3 is CASSRDGGAIDEQFF. As DNA, the CDR3 is TGTGCCAGCAGCCGAGACGGGGGGGCCATCGATGAGCAGTTCTTC.

This clonotype came up a few times. This chain connects TRBV4-2 to TRBJ2-3; 7 nucleotides match TRBD2. Germline CDR1 reads LGHNA; CDR2 reads YNFKEQ. The CDR3 covers 15 residues. Trimming removed 7 bases from V and 5 bases from J; junction bases left unmatched: 12. CDR3 residues: CASKPDTGEGDTQYF. For the CDR3, the DNA is TGTGCCAGCAAGCCAGATACGGGGGAGGGAGATACGCAGTATTTT.

This clonotype appeared many times. The chain combines TRBV27 with TRBJ1-5; D uncertain. This CDR3 has 13 amino acids. Germline CDR1 MNHEY, CDR2 SMNVEV (reference sequence). The V and J ends lost 1 base and 5 bases respectively, with 6 bases between them. CDR3 region: CASSLWIDQPQHF. DNA of the CDR3: TGTGCCAGCAGTTTATGGATAGATCAGCCCCAGCATTTT.

This clonotype was found a few times. V gene TRBV3-1 combines with J gene TRBJ2-1; TRBD2 might be the D (6 bases). The germline V and J ends were trimmed by 3 bases and 2 bases, with 14 bases remaining between them. The length of the CDR3 is 16 residues. Germline CDR1 LGHDT, CDR2 YNNKEL (reference sequence). In DNA form, the CDR3 reads TGTGCCAGCAGCCAGACCGGGAGCGGGCCCTACAATGAGCAGTTCTTC. Translation: CASSQTGSGPYNEQFF.

The chain combines TRBV7-2 with TRBJ2-1; D is ambiguous. Trimming left V 1 base short and J 4 bases short, with 5 bases between. CDR3 size: 13 residues. Germline assignment: CDR1 SGHTA and CDR2 FQGNSA. This chain's CDR3 is CASSLGRYNEQFF. DNA of the CDR3: TGTGCCAGCAGCTTAGGCAGATACAATGAGCAGTTCTTC.

By its share, this clonotype is medium-sized. V usage is TRBV20-1 and J usage is TRBJ2-7; TRBD2 matches 8 bases. Germline assignment: CDR1 DFQATT and CDR2 SNEGSKA (reference sequence). V dropped 5 bases and J dropped 7; count of bases not matched to a gene: 19. There are 16 residues in the CDR3. The CDR3 bases are TGCAGTGCTGCCCCCGTGACTAGCGCCTTTAGGGGGGAGCAGTACTTC. Translated: CSAAPVTSAFRGEQYF.

The V call is TRBV12-3 or TRBV12-4, the J call TRBJ1-5; a weak D match, TRBD1 (5 bases). The V end lost 3 bases, the J end lost 8 bases, and 8 bases lay between the germline ends. The CDR3 covers 12 residues. CDR3: CASSLTREPQHF. The CDR3, as DNA: TGTGCCAGCAGTTTGACCAGGGAGCCCCAGCATTTT.

This clonotype was seen at least ten times. This sequence joins TRBV12-3 or TRBV12-4 and TRBJ2-7; D gene uncertain. The CDR3 has 15 residues. V was trimmed by 1 base and J by 2 bases, leaving 12 bases between them. CDR3 in amino acids: CASSLGAPNTYEQYF. DNA for the CDR3: TGTGCCAGCAGTTTAGGGGCCCCCAATACCTACGAGCAGTACTTC.

Only a few counts were recorded for this clonotype. The chain recombines TRBV7-2 with TRBJ2-3, with D possibly being TRBD2 (7 bases). CDR1 is SGHTA, CDR2 FQGNSA, per germline. Trimming cost V 5 bases and J 0 bases, with 18 bases left between them. The CDR3 consists of 17 residues. The CDR3 bases are TGTGCCAGCAGCCCGCCCGGCGGGGGCGCTAGCACAGATACGCAGTATTTT. Translated, it gives CASSPPGGGASTDTQYF.

J is TRBJ1-2 and V is TRBV5-6, with a tentative D call TRBD1 (5 bases). CDR1 is SGHDT, CDR2 YYEEEE, per germline. V lost 5 bases and J 5 bases, leaving 19 bases between the germline ends. The CDR3 runs to 15 residues. The CDR3 DNA reads TGTGCCAGCAGTGAGCCCGTCAGGGTGGAGTATGGCTACACCTTC. Its translation is CASSEPVRVEYGYTF.

The table lists this clonotype with many counts. The chain carries TRBV7-8 and TRBJ2-7; 13 bases map to TRBD2. This CDR3 is 16 amino acids long. Germline values: CDR1 SGHVS, CDR2 FQNEAQ. V lost 5 bases, J lost 7 bases, and 11 bases stayed unmatched. For the CDR3, the DNA is TGTGCCAGCAGCCCCCAAGGACTAGCGGGGGCCCTGGAGCAGTACTTC. Translation: CASSPQGLAGALEQYF.

This clonotype was seen many times. This chain links TRBV7-8 with TRBJ1-1; D ambiguous. The germline gives CDR1 SGHVS, CDR2 FQNEAQ. Trimming shortened V by 5 bases and J by 3 bases, and 10 bases separated the two germline ends. There are 13 residues in the CDR3. The CDR3 sequence is CASSRGRDTEAFF. The CDR3 DNA reads TGTGCCAGCAGCCGCGGACGGGACACTGAAGCTTTCTTT.

By share, this clonotype counts as medium-sized. The V and J genes are TRBV6-2 or TRBV6-3 and TRBJ2-3; TRBD2 aligns across 7 bases. Germline V gene sequence: CDR1 MNHEY, CDR2 SVGEGT. J lost 2 bases, V lost 10 bases, and 15 bases had no gene match. This CDR3 contains 16 residues. CDR3 in DNA: TGTGCCACCTCAAGGGCGGGAGCGAGGAACACAGATACGCAGTATTTT. Translating gives CATSRAGARNTDTQYF.

The chain carries TRBV27 and TRBJ1-6, with D possibly matching TRBD1 (5 bases). The CDR3 is made up of 14 amino acids. The germline gives CDR1 MNHEY, CDR2 SMNVEV (reference sequence). V was clipped by 5 bases and J by 13 bases, with 18 bases between them. The CDR3 nucleotides read TGTGCCAGCAGTGATAGGGCAGGGTCTTCCCCCCTCCACTTT. Encoded protein: CASSDRAGSSPLHF.

This clonotype has ten or more counts. The V call is TRBV3-1, the J call TRBJ2-7; D is unresolved. Trimming removed 5 bases at V and 1 base at J, with 12 bases between. This CDR3 is built from 14 residues. Germline V CDR1 and CDR2: LGHDT, YNNKEL (reference sequence). CDR3 sequence: CASSSLPESYEQYF. The DNA for the CDR3 is TGTGCCAGCAGCTCCCTCCCGGAGTCCTACGAGCAGTACTTC.

This clonotype was detected many times. V is TRBV6-5 and J is TRBJ2-5, with a tentative D call TRBD2 (6 bases). Germline lookup yields CDR1 MNHEY and CDR2 SVGAGI. The CDR3 is made up of 16 amino acids. V lost 2 bases and J lost 2, with 15 bases in between. CDR3 sequence reads: CASSYDLRTTQETQYF. CDR3 nucleotides: TGTGCCAGCAGTTACGATCTGAGGACTACGCAAGAGACCCAGTACTTC.

V and J are TRBV5-1 and TRBJ2-1; perhaps TRBD2 as D (5 bases). The CDR3 has 13 residues. CDR1 SGHRS and CDR2 YFSETQ come from the germline V gene. The germline V and J ends were trimmed by 0 bases and 7 bases, with 8 bases remaining between them. The CDR3 reads CASSLGGENEQFF. CDR3 nucleotides: TGCGCCAGCAGCTTGGGGGGAGAGAATGAGCAGTTCTTC.

This clonotype was seen many times. This rearrangement joins TRBV7-6 to TRBJ2-3; unclear D gene. The CDR3 is 15 amino acids. CDR1 is SGHVS and CDR2 is FNYEAQ in the germline V gene. The V end was cut by 0 bases, the J end by 2 bases, with 9 bases between. CDR3 residues: CASSLAGPPTDTQYF. Here the CDR3 DNA reads TGTGCCAGCAGCTTAGCCGGACCCCCCACAGATACGCAGTATTTT.

This clonotype was observed at least ten times. The chain combines TRBV4-3 with TRBJ1-1; D remains unclear. CDR3 size: 16 residues. The germline V and J ends were trimmed by 0 bases and 1 base, with 12 bases remaining between them. Looked up from germline, CDR1 is LGHNA and CDR2 is YSLEER. CDR3 in amino acids: CASSQEMRGPNTEAFF. In DNA form, the CDR3 reads TGCGCCAGCAGCCAAGAGATGAGAGGGCCGAACACTGAAGCTTTCTTT.

The table lists this clonotype with many counts. Written as DNA, the CDR3 is TGTGCCTGGAGTGTACTCAGGGGCAGGAATGAGCAGTTCTTC. The encoded protein is CAWSVLRGRNEQFF. This sequence joins TRBV30 and TRBJ2-1, with D maybe TRBD1 (6 bases). CDR1 is GTSNPN and CDR2 is SVGIG in the germline V gene (reference sequence). The CDR3 has 14 residues. Between the trimmed V and J ends, which lost 0 bases and 7 bases, there was a span of 13 bases.

Many counts were recorded for this clonotype. The J gene is TRBJ2-1, the V gene TRBV7-7; D is uncertain. Germline V gene sequence: CDR1 SSHAT, CDR2 FNYEAQ (reference sequence). V was pared by 3 bases and J by 5 bases, with 8 bases between. The CDR3 consists of 13 residues. The CDR3 sequence is CASSFARDNEQFF. In DNA, the CDR3 is TGTGCCAGCAGCTTCGCTAGGGACAATGAGCAGTTCTTC.

Ten or more counts support this clonotype. This chain connects TRBV3-1 to TRBJ1-2; D is possibly TRBD1 (5 bases). CDR3 size: 14 residues. V was pared by 2 bases and J by 10 bases, with 17 bases between. Germline CDR1 LGHDT, CDR2 YNNKEL (reference sequence). DNA of the CDR3: TGTGCCAGCAGCCAAAACGACAGACCTAACCACTACACCTTC. Its translation is CASSQNDRPNHYTF.

This chain links TRBV6-2 or TRBV6-3 with TRBJ1-5; D not resolved. Per germline, CDR1 MNHEY and CDR2 SVGEGT. The CDR3 spans 13 residues. Trimming left V 5 bases short and J 0 bases short, with 5 bases between. The CDR3 reads CASSTYSNQPQHF. CDR3 nucleotide sequence: TGTGCCAGCAGTACCTATAGCAATCAGCCCCAGCATTTT.

This clonotype was seen repeatedly, ten times or more. This chain uses TRBV30 with TRBJ2-7; no reliable D call. V dropped 3 bases and J dropped 4 bases, with 7 bases sitting between them. The CDR3 is made up of 11 amino acids. The germline V gene has CDR1 GTSNPN and CDR2 SVGIG (reference sequence). CDR3 amino acids: CAWSPGYEQYF. The CDR3 coding sequence is TGTGCCTGGAGCCCCGGGTACGAGCAGTACTTC.

This clonotype is medium-sized within its sample. The chain combines TRBV20-1 with TRBJ1-6; TRBD1 matches 7 bases. The CDR3 loop spans 14 amino acids. V lost 3 bases to trimming and J lost 7 bases; unmatched junction nucleotides: 6. Germline lookup yields CDR1 DFQATT and CDR2 SNEGSKA (reference sequence). CDR3 coding DNA: TGCAGTGCTAGTAAAGGGGGCAAGAATTCACCCCTCCACTTT. Translating gives CSASKGGKNSPLHF.

This clonotype was seen repeatedly, ten times or more. The J gene is TRBJ2-3, the V gene TRBV7-6; TRBD2 aligns across 10 bases. The CDR3 loop spans 16 amino acids. The V and J ends lost 4 bases and 2 bases, in that order; junction bases with no gene match: 6. Germline values: CDR1 SGHVS, CDR2 FNYEAQ. The chain's CDR3 is CASSSLAGAFTDTQYF. The CDR3 DNA sequence: TGTGCCAGCAGCTCCCTAGCGGGGGCCTTCACAGATACGCAGTATTTT.

This clonotype was seen at least ten times. The gene calls are TRBV20-1 and TRBJ1-1; TRBD1 might be the D (6 bases). Germline V gene sequence: CDR1 DFQATT, CDR2 SNEGSKA (reference sequence). The CDR3 has 16 amino acids. V was cut by 0 bases and J by 3 bases, with 17 bases left in between. As DNA, the CDR3 is TGCAGTGCTAGAGATCCGAAGGGGGGACGAGACACTGAAGCTTTCTTT. Protein: CSARDPKGGRDTEAFF.

This clonotype occurred a few times. V and J are TRBV5-1 and TRBJ2-3; D might be TRBD1 or TRBD2, each matching 5 bases. The V end was cut by 4 bases, the J end by 0 bases, with 18 bases between. The CDR3 has 17 amino acids. Germline CDR1 and CDR2: SGHRS and YFSETQ. CDR3 nucleotide sequence: TGCGCCAGCAGCAAGGCCCGACAGAGGGATAGCACAGATACGCAGTATTTT. Translated, it gives CASSKARQRDSTDTQYF.